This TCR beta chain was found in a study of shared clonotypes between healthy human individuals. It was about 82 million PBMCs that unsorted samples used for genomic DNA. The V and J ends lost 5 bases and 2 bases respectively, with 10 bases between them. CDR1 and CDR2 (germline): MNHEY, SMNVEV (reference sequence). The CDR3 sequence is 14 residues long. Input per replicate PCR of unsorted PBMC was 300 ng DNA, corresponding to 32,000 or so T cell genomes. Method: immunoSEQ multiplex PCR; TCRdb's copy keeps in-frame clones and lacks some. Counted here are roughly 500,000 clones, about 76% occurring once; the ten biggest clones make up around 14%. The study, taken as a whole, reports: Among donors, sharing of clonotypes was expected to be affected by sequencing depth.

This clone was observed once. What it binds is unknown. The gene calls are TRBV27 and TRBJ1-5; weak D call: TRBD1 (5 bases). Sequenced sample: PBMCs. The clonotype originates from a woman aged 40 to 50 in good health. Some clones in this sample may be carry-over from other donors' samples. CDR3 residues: CASSGGNGNQPQHF. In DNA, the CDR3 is TGTGCCAGCAGTGGGGGGAACGGCAATCAGCCCCAGCATTTT.